The sequence of this TCR beta chain was determined in a study of T cells expressing NK-cell markers. Whole-study context: One of the eight sequenced donors was seronegative, whereas the other seven were HCMV-seropositive. Overall study findings and caveats: Whether the expanded NKG2C+ T cell clones recognized HCMV remained unclear.

TCR beta cDNA was made by 5'RACE template switching with UMIs. Each CDR3 protein gets one entry in TCRdb, which reprocessed the 5' RACE reads and gives no DNA. This sample contains roughly 350,000 distinct CDR3 sequences. Comments on this clonotype: Its matching antigen is unknown.

The receptor comes from a man aged 18 to 69 in good health. Sequencing was done on a sample of blood T cells: a sorted CD56 or NKG2C T cell subset, CD4+ or CD8+ T cells, or bulk PBMC T cells (not recorded which).

CDR3 loop: CASSQDPAGGSYNEQFF. The rearrangement links TRBV4-1 to TRBJ2-1; the D call from TCRdb, TRBD2, cannot be confirmed without DNA. CDR1 and CDR2 from the germline V gene are MGHRA and YSYEKL. The CDR3 has 17 amino acids.